This TCR beta chain was recorded in a study of T cells in Graves' hyperthyroidism and ophthalmopathy. General study findings and limits: Expanded thyroid clonotypes (above 0.001) were mostly also found in blood.

Using RNA transcripts as the source, TCR beta CDR3 regions were amplified. First-round RT-PCR targeting the TCR CDR3 was performed with the HTBI primer set. MiXCR, applied by TCRdb to the multiplex PCR reads, yields one record per CDR3 protein. Of over 500,000 distinct CDR3 sequences in the sample, about 16% were seen once. The length of the CDR3 is 14 residues. Trimming took 8 bases from V and 2 from J; bases not matched to a gene: 8. Looked up from germline, CDR1 is MNHNS and CDR2 is SASEGT. Notes on this clonotype: Its antigen is currently unknown.

The receptor was derived from a woman aged 30 to 39 with Graves' ophthalmopathy. The gene calls are TRBV6-1 and TRBJ2-7, with TRBD1 matching 8 bases. The specimen sequenced was blood. The CDR3 protein is CASQYRGSTYEQYF. The DNA for the CDR3 is TGTGCCAGCCAATACAGGGGGTCAACCTACGAGCAGTACTTC.